These T cell receptor beta chains were read from a single sample in a study of T cells in localized non-small cell lung cancer. Clones were read by immunoSEQ multiplex PCR, and TCRdb kept only the in-frame ones, dropping some. The sample lists about 26,000 clones; over 70% were seen once. The specimen comprised peripheral blood, sampled before any cancer treatment. The receptors originated from a man aged 40 to 70 with stage III squamous cell lung carcinoma. Each CDR3 is given with its conserved first and last residue. Fields, in order: D gene, V gene, J gene, clone size, CDR3 protein, CDR3 DNA. A D gene is named only where the DNA matches it firmly. Clone size is given for some rows only: seen once, a few or many times, or a class if the clone is expanded.

NA	TRBV4-2	TRBJ2-5	few	CASSQGYQETQYF	TGTGCCAGCAGCCAAGGGTACCAAGAGACCCAGTACTTC
TRBD2	TRBV29-1	TRBJ2-7	once	CSVEGLAGTYEQYF	TGCAGCGTTGAGGGACTAGCGGGGACCTACGAGCAGTACTTC
NA	TRBV30	TRBJ1-3	NA	CAWSAGAPGNTIYF	TGTGCCTGGAGTGCGGGGGCCCCGGGAAACACCATATATTTT
NA	TRBV10-2	TRBJ1-2	NA	CASSVQRYGYTF	TGCGCCAGCAGTGTCCAGCGCTATGGCTACACCTTC
NA	TRBV30	TRBJ2-2	few	CAWNTGSTGELFF	TGTGCCTGGAACACGGGGAGCACCGGGGAGCTGTTTTTT
NA	TRBV7-9	TRBJ1-4	NA	CASSLADGGSGEKLFF	TGTGCCAGCAGCTTAGCAGACGGAGGGTCGGGGGAAAAACTGTTTTTT
TRBD1	TRBV30	TRBJ1-5	NA	CAWSLSLTGSNQPQHF	TGTGCCTGGAGCCTTTCCCTGACAGGGTCGAACCAGCCCCAGCATTTT
TRBD2	TRBV28	TRBJ2-5	NA	CASRNLAGGGETQYF	TGTGCCAGCAGAAATCTAGCGGGGGGCGGAGAGACCCAGTACTTC
TRBD2	TRBV9	TRBJ2-2	NA	CASSVTGLAGRMNTGELFF	TGTGCCAGCAGCGTTACTGGACTAGCGGGACGTATGAACACCGGGGAGCTGTTTTTT
NA	TRBV4-1	TRBJ2-2	few	CASSPTAVGTLNTGELFF	TGCGCCAGCAGCCCCACAGCCGTAGGGACCCTGAACACCGGGGAGCTGTTTTTT
NA	TRBV6-1	TRBJ2-1	NA	CASSEAQWRLKEQFF	TGTGCCAGCAGTGAAGCGCAGTGGCGATTAAAGGAGCAGTTCTTC
NA	TRBV13	TRBJ1-3	NA	CASSLSWANTIYF	TGTGCCAGCAGCTTAAGTTGGGCCAACACCATATATTTT
NA	TRBV19	TRBJ2-7	once	CATGPYYEQYF	TGTGCCACCGGCCCCTATTACGAGCAGTACTTC
NA	TRBV4-1	TRBJ1-1	NA	CASSLKGGPGATEAFF	TGCGCCAGCAGCCTCAAAGGGGGACCAGGGGCCACTGAAGCTTTCTTT
NA	TRBV7-2	TRBJ2-2	NA	CASSLGTAATGELFF	TGTGCCAGCAGCTTAGGGACGGCGGCCACCGGGGAGCTGTTTTTT